This T cell receptor (beta chain) was recovered during a study of naive and memory T cell subsets. This CDR3 spans 14 amino acids. Trimming cost V 3 bases and J 6 bases, with 12 bases left between them. The germline gives CDR1 SGHTA, CDR2 FQGNSA. This clonotype showed up just a few times. Its target is not known. An oligonucleotide containing a UMI was ligated to the 3' end of TCR cDNA. Adult healthy volunteers gave 2.5 ml peripheral blood for whole-blood RNA. Unsorted total RNA, about 1 to 1000 ng, was DNase treated before reverse transcription. The SP2 primer and nested alpha and beta constant region primers amplified ligated cDNA in four rounds. Alpha and beta constant region primers primed reverse transcription for blood and skin samples. TCRdb re-analysed the 5' RACE reads in MiXCR, keeping a single row per CDR3 protein. The sample contains 58,000 or so distinct CDR3 sequences, more than 7.5% of which appear only once.

Study-level points and caveats: The RNA method is potentially sensitive to activation and differentiation changes.

The sequence was collected from a female donor in good health. The J gene is TRBJ1-5, the V gene TRBV7-2; D is possibly TRBD1 (6 bases). CDR3 protein: CASSLRGRGQPQHF. DNA for the CDR3: TGTGCCAGCAGCTTGAGGGGGAGAGGTCAGCCCCAGCATTTT.